A single sample is the source of the 7 T cell receptor beta chains below, sequenced in a study of T cell responses to AZD1222 COVID-19 vaccine. Sequencing was performed with immunoSEQ multiplex PCR; in TCRdb, only in-frame clones are kept and a portion is missing. Of 150,000 or so clones in the sample, roughly 94% were seen once. The sequences come from peripheral blood, collected 28 days after the second AZD1222 dose. The receptor set was obtained from an adult who received the AZD1222 COVID-19 vaccine.

V gene TRBV2 combines with J gene TRBJ2-7; D remains ambiguous. V was trimmed by 7 bases and J by 0 bases, leaving 7 bases between them. The CDR3 has 12 amino acids. The germline gives CDR1 SNHLY, CDR2 FYNNEI. CDR3 region: CASNQDSYEQYF. CDR3 DNA: TGTGCCAGCAACCAGGACTCCTACGAGCAGTACTTC.

The V call is TRBV29-1, the J call TRBJ1-1; no definite D call. This CDR3 comprises 12 residues. Trimming left V 6 bases short and J 4 bases short, with 12 bases between. Per germline, CDR1 SQVTM and CDR2 ANQGSEA. CDR3 nucleotide sequence: TGCAGCGTAAGGACTTCGCGCACTGAAGCTTTCTTT. This translates into CSVRTSRTEAFF.

The chain is built from TRBV19 and TRBJ2-1; D is ambiguous. Germline CDR1 is LNHDA and CDR2 is SQIVND (reference sequence). The CDR3 spans 14 residues. The V gene lost 3 bases and the J gene lost 5 bases, with 11 bases spanning the gap. This chain's CDR3 is CASSIRLGHNEQFF. The CDR3 DNA reads as TGTGCCAGTAGTATCCGGCTAGGCCACAATGAGCAGTTCTTC.

V usage is TRBV20-1 and J usage is TRBJ2-5; D uncertain. V gave up 2 bases and J gave up 5 bases, with 3 bases separating them. Germline V gives CDR1 DFQATT, CDR2 SNEGSKA (reference sequence). The CDR3 loop spans 10 amino acids. The CDR3 spells CSARWETQYF. The CDR3, as DNA: TGCAGTGCTAGATGGGAGACCCAGTACTTC.

This rearrangement joins TRBV29-1 to TRBJ1-3; 12 bases line up with TRBD1. The ends lost 7 bases at V and 3 bases at J; junction bases unmatched: 13. From germline, CDR1 is SQVTM and CDR2 ANQGSEA. This CDR3 is built from 17 residues. DNA for the CDR3: TGCAGCGCCTTCAGCCGGGACAGGGGGCTAGGTGGAAACACCATATATTTT. It specifies CSAFSRDRGLGGNTIYF.

V usage is TRBV24-1 and J usage is TRBJ2-3; D gene uncertain. V was pared by 2 bases and J by 2 bases, with 4 bases between. Germline V CDR1 and CDR2: KGHDR, SFDVKD. The CDR3 covers 13 residues. CDR3 in amino acids: CATSDWATDTQYF. The CDR3 nucleotides are TGTGCCACCAGTGATTGGGCCACAGATACGCAGTATTTT.

The chain links TRBV19 to TRBJ2-5, with no clear D. V lost 3 bases and J 0 bases, leaving 11 bases between the germline ends. Germline values: CDR1 LNHDA, CDR2 SQIVND (reference sequence). The CDR3 runs 15 residues. CDR3: CASSIGSLYQETQYF. CDR3 DNA: TGTGCCAGTAGTATCGGAAGCTTATACCAAGAGACCCAGTACTTC.